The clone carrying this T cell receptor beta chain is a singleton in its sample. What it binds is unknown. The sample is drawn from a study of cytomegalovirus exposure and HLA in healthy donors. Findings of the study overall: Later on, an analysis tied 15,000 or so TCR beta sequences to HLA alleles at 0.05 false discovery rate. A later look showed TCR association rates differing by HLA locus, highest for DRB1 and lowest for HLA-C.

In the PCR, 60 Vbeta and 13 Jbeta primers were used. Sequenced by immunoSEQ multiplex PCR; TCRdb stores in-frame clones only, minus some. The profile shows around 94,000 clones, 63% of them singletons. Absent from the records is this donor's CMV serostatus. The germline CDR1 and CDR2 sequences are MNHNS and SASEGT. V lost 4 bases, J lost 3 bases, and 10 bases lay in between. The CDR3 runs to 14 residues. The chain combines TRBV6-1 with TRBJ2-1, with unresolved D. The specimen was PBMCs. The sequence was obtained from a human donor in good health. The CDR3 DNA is TGTGCCAGCAGTGTTGGGCAGAACTACAATGAGCAGTTCTTC. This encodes CASSVGQNYNEQFF.